The rows below give T cell receptor beta chains drawn from one sample of a study of blood T cell repertoires in COVID-19. The assay was immunoSEQ multiplex PCR, and TCRdb's table has in-frame clones only and misses some. The profile shows about 120,000 clones, 87% of them singletons. Sequencing was performed on peripheral blood. The receptors derive from a human donor in a cohort sampled during active COVID-19. Each CDR3 is given with its conserved first and last residue. Fields, in order: J gene, V gene, D gene, clone size, CDR3 protein, CDR3 DNA. A D gene is named only where the DNA matches it firmly. Clone size appears in some rows only: once, few, many, or a class for an expanded clone.

J gene: TRBJ2-3
V gene: TRBV4-1
D gene: -
clone size: -
CDR3 protein: CASRNQRGRTDTQYF
CDR3 DNA: TGCGCCAGCAGGAACCAACGGGGTCGCACAGATACGCAGTATTTT

J gene: TRBJ1-1
V gene: TRBV4-1
D gene: TRBD1
clone size: -
CDR3 protein: CASSQEAGQAFKAFF
CDR3 DNA: TGCGCCAGCAGCCAAGAGGCGGGACAGGCCTTTAAAGCTTTCTTT

J gene: TRBJ2-4
V gene: TRBV19
D gene: -
clone size: -
CDR3 protein: CASSRKRGAKNIQYF
CDR3 DNA: TGTGCCAGTAGTCGTAAGCGCGGGGCCAAAAACATTCAGTACTTC

J gene: TRBJ1-1
V gene: TRBV28
D gene: -
clone size: -
CDR3 protein: CASTTRGNSEAFF
CDR3 DNA: TGTGCCAGCACCACCAGGGGAAACTCTGAAGCTTTCTTT

J gene: TRBJ1-1
V gene: TRBV29-1
D gene: TRBD1
clone size: -
CDR3 protein: CSVRQGATEAFF
CDR3 DNA: TGCAGCGTTCGGCAGGGGGCAACTGAAGCTTTCTTT

J gene: TRBJ2-1
V gene: TRBV5-1
D gene: -
clone size: -
CDR3 protein: CASSIGTGGGHNEQFF
CDR3 DNA: TGCGCCAGCAGCATCGGAACGGGAGGGGGCCACAATGAGCAGTTCTTC

J gene: TRBJ1-5
V gene: TRBV7-2
D gene: TRBD1
clone size: few
CDR3 protein: CASSLESGGQGQPQHF
CDR3 DNA: TGTGCCAGCAGCTTAGAATCAGGGGGGCAGGGTCAGCCCCAGCATTTT

J gene: TRBJ1-2
V gene: TRBV2
D gene: TRBD1
clone size: -
CDR3 protein: CASFQGDYGYTF
CDR3 DNA: TGTGCCAGCTTCCAGGGGGACTATGGCTACACCTTC

J gene: TRBJ1-2
V gene: TRBV7-3
D gene: -
clone size: -
CDR3 protein: CASSLDGAGGYTF
CDR3 DNA: TGTGCCAGCAGCTTGGACGGTGCGGGAGGCTACACCTTC

J gene: TRBJ2-7
V gene: TRBV30
D gene: -
clone size: -
CDR3 protein: CAWRVKASYEQYF
CDR3 DNA: TGTGCCTGGAGGGTAAAAGCATCCTACGAGCAGTACTTC

J gene: TRBJ2-7
V gene: TRBV6-5
D gene: -
clone size: -
CDR3 protein: CASSSYQGYEQYF
CDR3 DNA: TGTGCCAGCAGTTCGTACCAGGGTTACGAGCAGTACTTC

J gene: TRBJ2-5
V gene: TRBV7-2
D gene: TRBD1
clone size: -
CDR3 protein: CASSIATGGETQYF
CDR3 DNA: TGTGCCAGCAGCATAGCGACAGGGGGGGAGACCCAGTACTTC

J gene: TRBJ1-5
V gene: TRBV19
D gene: -
clone size: -
CDR3 protein: CASVLEINQPQHF
CDR3 DNA: TGTGCCAGTGTCCTCGAGATAAATCAGCCCCAGCATTTT

J gene: TRBJ1-1
V gene: TRBV4-3
D gene: TRBD1
clone size: -
CDR3 protein: CASSHGQVLNTEAFF
CDR3 DNA: TGCGCCAGCAGCCACGGACAGGTTTTGAACACTGAAGCTTTCTTT

J gene: TRBJ1-2
V gene: TRBV30
D gene: TRBD1
clone size: -
CDR3 protein: CASGQGGYGYTF
CDR3 DNA: TGTGCCTCGGGACAGGGAGGATATGGCTACACCTTC

J gene: TRBJ1-2
V gene: TRBV6-5
D gene: -
clone size: -
CDR3 protein: CASNQHGGLGYGYTF
CDR3 DNA: TGTGCCAGCAACCAACACGGCGGGTTGGGCTATGGCTACACCTTC

J gene: TRBJ2-6
V gene: TRBV6-6
D gene: -
clone size: -
CDR3 protein: CASSTRQIPTKKAGANVLTF
CDR3 DNA: TGTGCCAGCAGCACCCGACAGATTCCTACAAAGAAAGCTGGGGCCAACGTCCTGACTTTC

J gene: TRBJ2-7
V gene: TRBV5-1
D gene: -
clone size: -
CDR3 protein: CASSLDPGVSYEQYF
CDR3 DNA: TGCGCCAGCAGCTTGGATCCAGGGGTCTCCTACGAGCAGTACTTC

J gene: TRBJ2-7
V gene: TRBV19
D gene: -
clone size: -
CDR3 protein: CASSVTGTTEQYF
CDR3 DNA: TGTGCCAGTAGTGTCACCGGGACAACCGAGCAGTACTTC

J gene: TRBJ1-2
V gene: TRBV28
D gene: -
clone size: -
CDR3 protein: CASSRQKPVYGYTF
CDR3 DNA: TGTGCCAGCAGCAGACAGAAACCCGTCTATGGCTACACCTTC

J gene: TRBJ2-1
V gene: TRBV7-3
D gene: -
clone size: -
CDR3 protein: CASSPQVGEQFF
CDR3 DNA: TGTGCCAGCAGCCCCCAGGTCGGAGAGCAGTTCTTC

J gene: TRBJ1-1
V gene: TRBV30
D gene: TRBD1
clone size: many
CDR3 protein: CAWSKSNRGTEAFF
CDR3 DNA: TGTGCCTGGAGCAAATCTAACAGGGGCACTGAAGCTTTCTTT

J gene: TRBJ2-1
V gene: TRBV7-2
D gene: TRBD2
clone size: -
CDR3 protein: CASSFLAGGFSSYNEQFF
CDR3 DNA: TGTGCCAGCAGCTTCCTAGCGGGGGGGTTCAGCTCCTACAATGAGCAGTTCTTC

J gene: TRBJ1-1
V gene: TRBV5-5
D gene: -
clone size: -
CDR3 protein: CASSFPGQNTEAFF
CDR3 DNA: TGTGCCAGCAGCTTTCCGGGACAGAACACTGAAGCTTTCTTT

J gene: TRBJ2-7
V gene: TRBV4-2
D gene: -
clone size: -
CDR3 protein: CASSQGLADSYEQYF
CDR3 DNA: TGTGCCAGCAGCCAAGGGTTAGCGGACTCCTACGAGCAGTACTTC

J gene: TRBJ2-7
V gene: TRBV4-2
D gene: TRBD2
clone size: -
CDR3 protein: CASSQAVGAGASEQYF
CDR3 DNA: TGTGCCAGCAGCCAAGCGGTAGGAGCGGGAGCGTCCGAGCAGTACTTC

J gene: TRBJ1-4
V gene: TRBV7-2
D gene: TRBD1
clone size: -
CDR3 protein: CASSVGQGAGEKLFF
CDR3 DNA: TGTGCCAGCAGCGTAGGACAGGGCGCGGGGGAAAAACTGTTTTTT

J gene: TRBJ2-6
V gene: TRBV20-1
D gene: TRBD1
clone size: -
CDR3 protein: CSATDSGGIFSGANVLTF
CDR3 DNA: TGCAGTGCTACTGACTCAGGGGGAATTTTTTCTGGGGCCAACGTCCTGACTTTC

J gene: TRBJ2-6
V gene: TRBV10-3
D gene: TRBD1
clone size: -
CDR3 protein: CAISGASGGRSGANVLTF
CDR3 DNA: TGTGCCATCAGTGGGGCGTCAGGGGGACGCTCTGGGGCCAACGTCCTGACTTTC

J gene: TRBJ2-7
V gene: TRBV27
D gene: -
clone size: -
CDR3 protein: CASRTRNNPSYEQYF
CDR3 DNA: TGTGCCAGCAGGACTAGGAATAACCCCTCTTACGAGCAGTACTTC

J gene: TRBJ1-4
V gene: TRBV15
D gene: -
clone size: -
CDR3 protein: CATSRGGISEAKLFF
CDR3 DNA: TGTGCCACCAGCAGAGGGGGCATCTCCGAGGCAAAACTGTTTTTT

J gene: TRBJ1-4
V gene: TRBV4-2
D gene: TRBD1
clone size: -
CDR3 protein: CASSPSDRGEKLFF
CDR3 DNA: TGTGCCAGCAGCCCTTCGGACAGGGGTGAAAAACTGTTTTTT

J gene: TRBJ2-7
V gene: TRBV2
D gene: -
clone size: -
CDR3 protein: CASSVGQPYEQYF
CDR3 DNA: TGTGCCAGCAGTGTTGGACAGCCCTACGAGCAGTACTTC

J gene: TRBJ1-1
V gene: TRBV4-1
D gene: TRBD1
clone size: -
CDR3 protein: CASSQTTGGTEAFF
CDR3 DNA: TGCGCCAGCAGCCAAACGACAGGGGGCACTGAAGCTTTCTTT

J gene: TRBJ2-3
V gene: TRBV7-8
D gene: TRBD2
clone size: -
CDR3 protein: CASSLGTSADTQYF
CDR3 DNA: TGTGCCAGCAGCCTGGGGACTAGCGCGGATACGCAGTATTTT